This TCR beta chain was documented in a study of T cell responses to AZD1222 COVID-19 vaccine. Regarding the study as a whole: Females made up more of the donors, who were largely white British, and clonal diversity may have come out too low. Unmutated variant regions reportedly attract nearly half of all spike-specific TCRs. There were repertoire samples only from the period after the peak T cell response.

CDR1 is LNHDA, CDR2 SQIVND, per germline (reference sequence). The CDR3 totals 16 residues. After removal of 4 bases from V and 2 bases from J, the junction contained 10 bases not matched to a gene. Produced via immunoSEQ multiplex PCR; TCRdb's table is partial and in-frame only. This sample has approximately 150,000 clones, with roughly 90% found just once. Turning to this clone: Antigen unknown.

Specimen: peripheral blood, collected 28 days after the second AZD1222 dose. The chain recombines TRBV19 with TRBJ1-2; 7 nucleotides align to TRBD1. This clonotype originated in an adult who received the AZD1222 COVID-19 vaccine. CDR3 in amino acids: CASSTSPGTANYGYTF. CDR3 nucleotide sequence: TGTGCCAGTAGTACCAGTCCCGGGACAGCGAACTATGGCTACACCTTC.